The 32 T cell receptor beta chains below all came from one sample that was sequenced in a study of T cells in localized non-small cell lung cancer. Profiled with immunoSEQ multiplex PCR; TCRdb holds only in-frame clones, not every one. The sample records around 41,000 clones, about nine tenths being singletons. Sequences were derived from peripheral blood, sampled before any cancer treatment. The receptors shown here come from a female donor over 55 with stage I squamous cell lung carcinoma.

This sequence joins TRBV9 and TRBJ2-3; 8 bases agree with TRBD1. Germline V gene lookup returns CDR1 SGDLS and CDR2 YYNGEE. With 4 bases clipped from V and 8 bases from J, the junction kept 15 bases outside the gene matches. The CDR3 covers 16 residues. CDR3 region: CASSPQDRGPQGTQYF. CDR3 bases: TGTGCCAGCAGCCCCCAAGACAGGGGTCCCCAAGGTACGCAGTATTTT.

The genes are TRBV28 and TRBJ2-1; D is unclear. The CDR3 consists of 14 residues. Trimming removed 5 bases at V and 5 bases at J, with 13 bases between. Germline CDR1 is MDHEN and CDR2 is SYDVKM. CDR3 loop: CASSPPPDHNEQFF. The CDR3 coding sequence is TGTGCCAGCAGTCCCCCACCGGACCACAATGAGCAGTTCTTC.

The chain is built from TRBV7-2 and TRBJ2-7; D might be TRBD2 (6 bases). This CDR3 comprises 16 residues. V gave up 2 bases and J gave up 5 bases, with 19 bases separating them. Germline CDR1 SGHTA, CDR2 FQGNSA. The CDR3 coding sequence is TGTGCCAGCAGCTTAAGTCCCTCTAGCGAATTCAACGAGCAGTACTTC. It encodes CASSLSPSSEFNEQYF.

The chain is built from TRBV6-1 and TRBJ1-4; 9 nucleotides agree with TRBD1. J lost 7 bases, V lost 6 bases, and 3 bases had no gene match. CDR1 and CDR2 from the germline V gene are MNHNS and SASEGT. The CDR3 runs 13 residues. The CDR3 coding sequence is TGTGCCAGCAGGGACAGGGGCACTGAAAAACTGTTTTTT. Translation: CASRDRGTEKLFF.

The chain is built from TRBV2 and TRBJ2-3, with 7 bases matching TRBD2. V lost 7 bases to trimming and J lost 8 bases; unmatched junction nucleotides: 12. The CDR3 has 14 amino acids. Germline lookup yields CDR1 SNHLY and CDR2 FYNNEI. The CDR3 region is CASIPGLAAITQYF. The CDR3, as DNA: TGTGCCAGCATCCCCGGTCTAGCGGCAATTACGCAGTATTTT.

This clone was seen a single time. The chain joins TRBV5-4 to TRBJ1-2; TRBD1 matches at 11 bases. The length of the CDR3 is 16 residues. The germline V gene encodes CDR1 SGHNT and CDR2 YYREEE (reference sequence). The junction had 9 bases not matched to a gene; V was cut back by 3 bases and J by 5 bases. DNA of the CDR3: TGTGCCAGCAGCTGGGGACCCGGACAGGGGGCATATGGCTACACCTTC. Its translation: CASSWGPGQGAYGYTF. The whole variable domain, filled in from reference TRBV5-4 and TRBJ1-2, reads ETGVTQSPTHLIKTRGQQVTLRCSSQSGHNTVSWYQQALGQGPQFIFQYYREEENGRGNFPPRFSGLQFPNYSSELNVNALELDDSALYLCASSWGPGQGAYGYTFGSGTRLTVV.

This chain connects TRBV7-8 to TRBJ2-2, with 8 bases fitting TRBD1. Trimming took 3 bases from V and 6 from J; bases not matched to a gene: 12. Germline assignment: CDR1 SGHVS and CDR2 FQNEAQ. CDR3 size: 17 residues. CDR3 DNA sequence: TGTGCCAGCAGCTTTCGGACAGGGTCTTTATTCGCCGGGGAGCTGTTTTTT. Protein product: CASSFRTGSLFAGELFF.

This chain uses TRBV4-3 with TRBJ2-6; perhaps TRBD1 as D (6 bases). CDR1 is LGHNA and CDR2 is YSLEER in the germline V gene. The V end lost 4 bases, the J end lost 3 bases, and 10 bases lay between the germline ends. This CDR3 is built from 15 residues. The CDR3: CASSLTGFGANVLTF. CDR3 DNA sequence: TGCGCCAGCAGCCTAACAGGGTTTGGGGCCAACGTCCTGACTTTC.

The chain employs TRBV9 and TRBJ2-3, with D perhaps TRBD2 (5 bases). The CDR3 extends over 12 amino acids. With 0 bases removed from V and 6 bases from J, the gap between germline ends came to 5 bases. Germline values: CDR1 SGDLS, CDR2 YYNGEE. The CDR3 nucleotides are TGTGCCAGCAGCGTAGGGGAGGATACGCAGTATTTT. It encodes CASSVGEDTQYF.

This clone was seen just once. The V call is TRBV29-1, the J call TRBJ1-1; 7 bases match TRBD1. CDR1 is SQVTM, CDR2 ANQGSEA, per germline. V gave up 4 bases and J gave up 1 base; unmatched junction bases: 3. This CDR3 region has 13 residues. The DNA for the CDR3 is TGCAGCGTTGTGACAGGGCAGAACACTGAAGCTTTCTTT. Its translation: CSVVTGQNTEAFF.

Notes on this clone: One end of the junction varies from germline; a read error may be responsible. The V gene is TRBV7-9, the J gene TRBJ1-2; TRBD1 aligns across 9 bases. The CDR3 sequence is 14 residues long. CDR1 and CDR2 from the germline V gene are SEHNR and FQNEAQ (reference sequence). DNA of the CDR3: TGTACCAGCAGCCCGCTTGGAGGACAGGGGATCTACACCTTC. As protein: CTSSPLGGQGIYTF.

This chain connects TRBV15 to TRBJ1-3; 7 bases line up with TRBD1. CDR1 is LNHNV and CDR2 is YYDKDF in the germline V gene (reference sequence). The CDR3 consists of 16 residues. The J segment lost 4 bases and the V segment lost 0 bases, leaving 6 bases of the junction unmatched. The CDR3 sequence is CATSREEGGHGNTIYF. CDR3 nucleotide sequence: TGTGCCACCAGCAGAGAGGAAGGGGGCCACGGAAACACCATATATTTT.

This clone was detected only once. CDR3 in amino acids: CASSTPGQNTEAFF. The CDR3, as DNA: TGTGCCAGCAGCACCCCGGGACAGAACACTGAAGCTTTCTTT. This chain joins TRBV5-6 and TRBJ1-1; TRBD1 might be the D (6 bases). Trimming removed 4 bases from V and 1 base from J, with 11 bases in between. Germline CDR1 SGHDT, CDR2 YYEEEE. CDR3 length: 14 amino acids.

The chain recombines TRBV29-1 with TRBJ1-2; D unresolved. From germline, CDR1 is SQVTM and CDR2 ANQGSEA. This CDR3 has 12 residues. V was cut by 5 bases and J by 3 bases, with 10 bases left in between. DNA of the CDR3: TGCAGCGTTCAAACAAAGTACTATGGCTACACCTTC. This codes for CSVQTKYYGYTF.

The chain uses TRBV4-1 and TRBJ2-2, with D possibly matching TRBD1 (5 bases). The CDR3 spans 14 residues. V was trimmed by 3 bases and J by 1 base, leaving 6 bases between them. CDR1 is MGHRA, CDR2 YSYEKL, per germline. The CDR3 DNA reads TGCGCCAGCAGCCAGCAGGGGAACACCGGGGAGCTGTTTTTT. Translated: CASSQQGNTGELFF.

The chain links TRBV7-9 to TRBJ2-4; possibly TRBD2 for D (5 bases). V lost 5 bases to trimming and J lost 0 bases, with 8 bases between them. CDR1 and CDR2 (germline): SEHNR, FQNEAQ (reference sequence). This CDR3 is built from 14 residues. CDR3 sequence (DNA): TGTGCCAGCAGCCCGGACTTAGCCAAAAACATTCAGTACTTC. It specifies CASSPDLAKNIQYF.

In nucleotides, the CDR3 is TGTGCCAGCAGCGTAAATAGCAATTTGGCAGATACGCAGTATTTT. Residues: CASSVNSNLADTQYF. This chain uses TRBV9 with TRBJ2-3, with D uncertain. The germline CDR1 and CDR2 sequences are SGDLS and YYNGEE. Trimming took off 1 base at V and 4 bases at J, with 13 bases between the two ends. The CDR3 spans 15 residues.

The CDR3 reads CASREGTEAFF. CDR3 nucleotides: TGCGCCAGCAGAGAGGGGACTGAAGCTTTCTTT. This chain joins TRBV5-1 and TRBJ1-1; D might be TRBD1 (5 bases). The CDR3 consists of 11 residues. V was trimmed by 5 bases and J by 5 bases, leaving 7 bases between them. In germline, CDR1 is SGHRS, CDR2 YFSETQ.

The V call is TRBV29-1, the J call TRBJ2-3; 13 bases line up with TRBD2. CDR1 SQVTM and CDR2 ANQGSEA come from the germline V gene. V shed 6 bases and J 5 bases; nucleotides not matched to a gene: 8. This CDR3 has 15 residues. In nucleotides, the CDR3 is TGCAGCGTCCGGACTAGCGGGAGCTCCGGAGATACGCAGTATTTT. Encoded protein: CSVRTSGSSGDTQYF.

The chain uses TRBV15 and TRBJ1-4, with D possibly being TRBD1 (5 bases). The CDR3 loop spans 14 amino acids. Per the germline V gene, CDR1 is LNHNV and CDR2 is YYDKDF (reference sequence). Between the trimmed V and J ends, which lost 1 base and 7 bases, there was a span of 10 bases. The CDR3 DNA is TGTGCCACCAGCAGAGCAGGGCCGATTGAAAAACTGTTTTTT. Translated, it gives CATSRAGPIEKLFF.

This clone was observed a few times. The chain joins TRBV13 to TRBJ2-3; D gene unclear. This CDR3 is 12 amino acids long. From germline, CDR1 is PRHDT and CDR2 FYEKMQ (reference sequence). Trimming pared 8 bases from V and 4 bases from J, leaving 10 bases between. CDR3 amino acids: CASSTSPDTQYF. In DNA form, the CDR3 reads TGTGCCAGCTCGACCTCCCCAGATACGCAGTATTTT.

The genes are TRBV4-3 and TRBJ1-4; D is undetermined. The CDR3 runs to 14 residues. V lost 5 bases to trimming and J lost 0 bases, with 7 bases between them. CDR1 is LGHNA, CDR2 YSLEER, per germline. CDR3 protein: CASSSQSTNEKLFF. CDR3 coding DNA: TGCGCCAGCAGCTCCCAGTCAACTAATGAAAAACTGTTTTTT.

This clone occurred once. The chain employs TRBV20-1 and TRBJ1-1; D perhaps matches TRBD1 (5 bases). The germline V gene has CDR1 DFQATT and CDR2 SNEGSKA (reference sequence). Trimming left V 3 bases short and J 11 bases short, with 13 bases between. The CDR3 runs 11 residues. The CDR3 coding sequence is TGCAGTGCTAGTGATGAGGGGAGGGCTTTCTTT. Amino acids: CSASDEGRAFF.

The chain is built from TRBV29-1 and TRBJ2-1; 7 nucleotides align to TRBD2. The CDR3 sequence is 14 residues long. The germline gives CDR1 SQVTM, CDR2 ANQGSEA. J was trimmed by 5 bases and V by 4 bases; bases with no gene match: 8. CDR3 nucleotide sequence: TGCAGCGTTGCTGGCCTAGCGGTAGACAATGAGCAGTTCTTC. It codes for CSVAGLAVDNEQFF.

The V call is TRBV11-3, the J call TRBJ2-1, with no clear D. Germline assignment: CDR1 SGHNT and CDR2 YENEEA. This CDR3 region has 12 residues. Trimming pared 1 base from V and 7 bases from J, leaving 5 bases between. For the CDR3, the DNA is TGTGCCAGCAGCTTAGGGGTGAATGAGCAGTTCTTC. It codes for CASSLGVNEQFF.

This clone showed up just once. The chain combines TRBV5-4 with TRBJ1-4; D is uncertain. V was clipped by 4 bases and J by 7 bases, with 11 bases between them. The CDR3 extends over 13 amino acids. Germline CDR1 and CDR2: SGHNT and YYREEE (reference sequence). Written as DNA, the CDR3 is TGTGCCAGCAGCGTCGTCCCGGGTGAAAAACTGTTTTTT. Amino acids: CASSVVPGEKLFF.

The V gene is TRBV7-2, the J gene TRBJ2-2, with 7 bases fitting TRBD1. Germline CDR1 is SGHTA and CDR2 is FQGNSA. V was clipped by 3 bases and J by 3 bases; unmatched bases: 7. This CDR3 has 16 residues. In DNA form, the CDR3 reads TGTGCCAGCAGCTTCTACGACAGGGCGTACACCGGGGAGCTGTTTTTT. This translates into CASSFYDRAYTGELFF.

This chain uses TRBV7-2 with TRBJ2-1, with 9 nucleotides matching TRBD1. The CDR3 has 14 amino acids. Looked up from germline, CDR1 is SGHTA and CDR2 is FQGNSA. After removal of 5 bases from V and 8 bases from J, the junction contained 7 bases not matched to a gene. The CDR3 nucleotides are TGTGCCAGCAGCCGTCGGACAGGGGAATATGAGCAGTTCTTC. This sequence encodes CASSRRTGEYEQFF.

For the CDR3, the DNA is TGTGCCAGCAGCCCTCTCCGCGGTGGGCGCAATCAGCCCCAGCATTTT. Amino acids: CASSPLRGGRNQPQHF. The chain joins TRBV5-8 to TRBJ1-5; D ambiguous. CDR1 is SGHTS, CDR2 YDEGEE, per germline. This CDR3 has 16 amino acids. V was cut by 4 bases and J by 2 bases, with 16 bases left in between.

The V call is TRBV19, the J call TRBJ1-2, with D uncertain. The CDR3 extends over 12 amino acids. Trimming left V 4 bases short and J 7 bases short, with 10 bases between. Germline values: CDR1 LNHDA, CDR2 SQIVND (reference sequence). For the CDR3, the DNA is TGTGCCAGTAGTACTGAACGCTTTGGCTACACCTTC. Protein sequence: CASSTERFGYTF.

The chain combines TRBV7-3 with TRBJ2-7; a possible D gene is TRBD1 (5 bases). The CDR3 extends over 14 amino acids. V lost 0 bases and J lost 5, with 11 bases in between. Looked up from germline, CDR1 is SGHTA and CDR2 is FQGTGA. The CDR3 here is CASSLTGAIDEQYF. The DNA of the CDR3 is TGTGCCAGCAGCTTAACAGGGGCCATAGACGAGCAGTACTTC. Complete variable domain (other parts from reference TRBV7-3 and TRBJ2-7): GAGVSQTPSNKVTEKGKYVELRCDPISGHTALYWYRQSLGQGPEFLIYFQGTGAADDSGLPNDRFFAVRPEGSVSTLKIQRTERGDSAVYLCASSLTGAIDEQYFGPGTRLTVT.

The chain is built from TRBV6-6 and TRBJ1-5; no firm D call. Germline V gene sequence: CDR1 MNHNY, CDR2 SVGAGI (reference sequence). V lost 3 bases, J lost 0 bases, and 9 bases lay in between. This CDR3 region has 15 residues. The CDR3 spells CASSYGMSSNQPQHF. CDR3 DNA sequence: TGTGCCAGCAGTTATGGGATGAGTAGCAATCAGCCCCAGCATTTT.